Sequencing of this TCR beta chain was carried out in a study of T cells in Graves' hyperthyroidism and ophthalmopathy. Comments on this clonotype: This clone may be a read error of a much larger clone one base away.

Every diagnosis used clinical symptoms, serum thyroxine and TRAb, thyroid ultrasound and orbital computed tomography. The TCR beta CDR3 regions underwent amplification using RNA transcripts as the source. TCR CDR3 underwent first-round RT-PCR with the HTBI primer set. One entry per CDR3 protein, called by TCRdb with MiXCR from the multiplex PCR reads. The sample lists roughly 180,000 distinct CDR3 sequences; roughly 9.4% were seen once. This CDR3 comprises 13 residues. Per germline, CDR1 SEHNR and CDR2 FQNEAQ (reference sequence). V dropped 8 bases and J dropped 6 bases, with 14 bases sitting between them.

The sequencing sample was made of blood. This clonotype was sampled from a young woman with Graves' hyperthyroidism that later progressed to Graves' ophthalmopathy. The V gene is TRBV7-9, the J gene TRBJ1-5; D not resolved. The CDR3 loop reads CASGPPKGQPQHF. The DNA for the CDR3 is TGTGCCAGCGGCCCCCCCAAGGGTCAGCCCCAGCATTTT.